Below, 28 T cell receptor beta chains from the same sample are listed, as sequenced in a study of sequential checkpoint blockade in melanoma. Indicated treatment: randomized to nivolumab then ipilimumab (arm A) or the reverse (arm B). The method was immunoSEQ multiplex PCR; TCRdb's version includes in-frame clones alone and lacks a portion of them. The sample shows approximately 17,000 clones, more than 75% of them seen only once. Sample: CD8+ T cells sorted from blood (inferred from file names), taken from a patient given nivolumab and ipilimumab in sequence. Receptors were obtained from a human donor with melanoma.

The rearrangement links TRBV7-9 to TRBJ2-7, with D perhaps matching TRBD1 (5 bases). Germline-derived CDR1 and CDR2 are SEHNR and FQNEAQ (reference sequence). V was cut by 6 bases and J by 5 bases, with 11 bases left in between. The CDR3 is 12 amino acids. CDR3 DNA: TGTGCCAGCAGTCTACAGGTCGACGAGCAGTACTTC. The encoded protein is CASSLQVDEQYF.

This chain connects TRBV4-3 to TRBJ1-1, with D perhaps TRBD1 (6 bases). The V gene's germline CDR1 is LGHNA and CDR2 YSLEER. Trimming pared 0 bases from V and 2 bases from J, leaving 10 bases between. The CDR3 has 15 amino acids. CDR3 protein: CASSQESDRNTEAFF. The CDR3 nucleotides read TGCGCCAGCAGCCAAGAATCGGACAGAAACACTGAAGCTTTCTTT.

This clone was seen just once. V usage is TRBV11-2 and J usage is TRBJ2-7, with D unclear. Germline-derived CDR1 and CDR2 are SGHAT and FQNNGV. V gave up 1 base and J gave up 0 bases, with 4 bases separating them. The CDR3 loop spans 13 amino acids. The CDR3 here is CASSLAGSYEQYF. For the CDR3, the DNA is TGTGCCAGCAGCTTAGCCGGCTCCTACGAGCAGTACTTC.

The chain employs TRBV5-6 and TRBJ2-7; D possibly corresponds to TRBD1 (6 bases). Germline V gene sequence: CDR1 SGHDT, CDR2 YYEEEE. V lost 1 base to trimming and J lost 4 bases, with 15 bases between them. The CDR3 has 15 residues. The CDR3 DNA is TGTGCCAGCAGCTTGAGGCAGGGGCAGGTGTACGAGCAGTACTTC. As protein: CASSLRQGQVYEQYF.

The rearrangement joins TRBV27 to TRBJ1-2, with no clear D. The germline V gene encodes CDR1 MNHEY and CDR2 SMNVEV (reference sequence). CDR3 length: 13 residues. Trimming left V 2 bases short and J 3 bases short, with 7 bases between. The CDR3 coding sequence is TGTGCCAGCAGTTTAGGGCAGTACTATGGCTACACCTTC. Amino acids: CASSLGQYYGYTF.

CDR3 region: CASRQQDRDSYEQYF. In DNA form, the CDR3 reads TGTGCCAGTCGCCAACAGGACAGGGACTCCTACGAGCAGTACTTC. The rearrangement links TRBV19 to TRBJ2-7; 8 positions agree with TRBD1. Germline CDR1 LNHDA, CDR2 SQIVND (reference sequence). V lost 8 bases, J lost 0 bases, and 9 bases stayed unmatched. The CDR3 spans 15 residues.

J is TRBJ1-2 and V is TRBV4-3; 9 positions match TRBD1. The CDR3 spans 16 residues. Germline CDR1 reads LGHNA; CDR2 reads YSLEER. V shed 0 bases, J shed 6 bases, and the junction held 8 bases outside the gene matches. In nucleotides, the CDR3 is TGCGCCAGCAGCCAAGATTTGAACAGGGGGCTCGATGGCTACACCTTC. It codes for CASSQDLNRGLDGYTF.

The chain uses TRBV4-3 and TRBJ1-6, with TRBD1 identical over 7 bases. V lost 4 bases to trimming and J lost 5 bases; unmatched junction nucleotides: 5. Germline V gives CDR1 LGHNA, CDR2 YSLEER. CDR3 length: 15 residues. DNA of the CDR3: TGCGCCAGCAGCCTCGGGACAGATAATAATTCACCCCTCCACTTT. It translates to CASSLGTDNNSPLHF.

The chain employs TRBV28 and TRBJ1-2; 10 bases are shared with TRBD1. There are 16 residues in the CDR3. After removal of 3 bases from V and 0 bases from J, the junction contained 4 bases not matched to a gene. Germline CDR1 and CDR2: MDHEN and SYDVKM. Here the CDR3 DNA reads TGTGCCAGCAGTTTGGGGACAGGGGACCCTAACTATGGCTACACCTTC. Translated, it gives CASSLGTGDPNYGYTF.

V usage is TRBV15 and J usage is TRBJ1-2; D is possibly TRBD1 (5 bases). The CDR3 contains 15 residues. Trimming pared 4 bases from V and 4 bases from J, leaving 16 bases between. Germline-derived CDR1 and CDR2 are LNHNV and YYDKDF (reference sequence). In DNA form, the CDR3 reads TGTGCCACCAGCAACGAATACGACAGTTTCTATGGCTACACCTTC. It yields the protein CATSNEYDSFYGYTF. Complete variable domain (other parts from reference TRBV15 and TRBJ1-2): DAMVIQNPRYQVTQFGKPVTLSCSQTLNHNVMYWYQQKSSQAPKLLFHYYDKDFNNEADTPDNFQSRRPNTSFCFLDIRSPGLGDTAMYLCATSNEYDSFYGYTFGSGTRLTVV.

The chain employs TRBV10-2 and TRBJ2-7; TRBD2 aligns across 11 bases. Germline CDR1 and CDR2: WSHSY and SAAADI. The CDR3 has 16 residues. V lost 8 bases to trimming and J lost 1 base; unmatched junction nucleotides: 10. CDR3 sequence: CASALAGGQPSYEQYF. CDR3 nucleotides: TGCGCCAGCGCGCTAGCGGGAGGCCAACCATCCTACGAGCAGTACTTC.

The chain has TRBV7-2 and TRBJ2-7; tentative D call: TRBD2 (5 bases). The CDR3 is 14 residues long. Looked up from germline, CDR1 is SGHTA and CDR2 is FQGNSA. The germline V and J ends were trimmed by 2 bases and 5 bases, with 13 bases remaining between them. CDR3 DNA sequence: TGTGCCAGCAGCTTATGGGAGTATGGAAACGAGCAGTACTTC. It specifies CASSLWEYGNEQYF.

J is TRBJ2-7 and V is TRBV27; TRBD1 agrees at 10 bases. Germline values: CDR1 MNHEY, CDR2 SMNVEV (reference sequence). V was pared by 6 bases and J by 6 bases, with 11 bases of the junction left unmatched. This CDR3 contains 15 residues. The DNA for the CDR3 is TGTGCCAGCAGCTCCCGACAGGGGGCAATGAGCGAGCAGTACTTC. Its protein product is CASSSRQGAMSEQYF.

V usage is TRBV19 and J usage is TRBJ2-7; 8 nucleotides line up with TRBD2. Germline V gene lookup returns CDR1 LNHDA and CDR2 SQIVND (reference sequence). The CDR3 runs 14 residues. With 8 bases clipped from V and 6 bases from J, the junction kept 12 bases outside the gene matches. DNA for the CDR3: TGTGCCAGTGGGGAGAAAGCGGGAGTTTTCGAGCAGTACTTC. This gives the protein CASGEKAGVFEQYF.

This clone came up once. The chain recombines TRBV7-8 with TRBJ1-3; perhaps TRBD1 as D (5 bases). This CDR3 has 16 amino acids. Looked up from germline, CDR1 is SGHVS and CDR2 is FQNEAQ. The V and J ends lost 5 bases and 4 bases respectively, with 18 bases between them. CDR3 residues: CASSEAGGARGNTIYF. The CDR3 DNA follows: TGTGCCAGCAGCGAGGCTGGCGGGGCGCGGGGAAACACCATATATTTT. Full variable domain (outside the CDR3, taken from reference TRBV7-8 and TRBJ1-3): GAGVSQSPRYKVAKRGQDVALRCDPISGHVSLFWYQQALGQGPEFLTYFQNEAQLDKSGLPSDRFFAERPEGSVSTLKIQRTQQEDSAVYLCASSEAGGARGNTIYFGEGSWLTVV.

The chain carries TRBV7-3 and TRBJ2-5; tentatively, D is TRBD1 (5 bases). The DNA end is a closer match to TRBJ2-7, so the J assignment may be wrong. The CDR3 is 13 residues long. From germline, CDR1 is SGHTA and CDR2 FQGTGA. The CDR3 nucleotides are TGTGCCAGCAGCTTAGCAGGGTCCCACGAGCAGTACTTC. Its protein product is CASSLAGSHEQYF.

The chain combines TRBV2 with TRBJ1-2, with 9 bases identical to TRBD1. CDR3 length: 17 amino acids. Germline V gives CDR1 SNHLY, CDR2 FYNNEI. The V segment lost 0 bases and the J segment 4 bases; nucleotides outside the gene matches: 9. The CDR3 loop is CASSEAGQGLGIYGYTF. CDR3 nucleotides: TGTGCCAGCAGTGAAGCGGGACAGGGTTTGGGTATCTATGGCTACACCTTC.

The V gene is TRBV5-4, the J gene TRBJ2-7; the match to TRBD1 covers 7 bases. J was trimmed by 1 base and V by 0 bases; bases with no gene match: 1. CDR1 and CDR2 (germline): SGHNT, YYREEE (reference sequence). This CDR3 contains 14 residues. For the CDR3, the DNA is TGTGCCAGCAGCTTGGACAGGGGATCCTACGAGCAGTACTTC. Its protein product is CASSLDRGSYEQYF.

The chain couples TRBV27 to TRBJ1-4; D call uncertain. Looked up from germline, CDR1 is MNHEY and CDR2 is SMNVEV (reference sequence). V gave up 2 bases and J gave up 12 bases, with 22 bases separating them. This CDR3 has 16 amino acids. This chain's CDR3 is CASSLAPLGSQQELFF. In DNA, the CDR3 is TGTGCCAGCAGTTTAGCACCTTTGGGTTCCCAGCAGGAACTGTTTTTT.

This chain links TRBV27 with TRBJ2-1; 8 positions match TRBD2. The CDR3 length is 14 residues. Germline CDR1 and CDR2: MNHEY and SMNVEV (reference sequence). V gave up 5 bases and J gave up 2 bases; unmatched junction bases: 2. CDR3 sequence (DNA): TGTGCCAGCAGTAACGGGGGGGCCTACAATGAGCAGTTCTTC. Protein product: CASSNGGAYNEQFF.

This clone appeared a few times. The chain employs TRBV7-9 and TRBJ1-4; D not certain. Germline lookup yields CDR1 SEHNR and CDR2 FQNEAQ (reference sequence). This CDR3 contains 13 residues. The ends were cut back, 6 bases at V and 0 bases at J, with 5 bases in the middle. The CDR3 here is CASSHSTNEKLFF. In nucleotides, the CDR3 is TGTGCCAGCAGTCATTCAACTAATGAAAAACTGTTTTTT.

The V call is TRBV4-3, the J call TRBJ1-4; the D gene is possibly TRBD1 (6 bases). The CDR3 totals 14 residues. Per the germline V gene, CDR1 is LGHNA and CDR2 is YSLEER. Trimming stripped 0 bases from V and 5 bases from J, with 7 bases between. Here the CDR3 DNA reads TGCGCCAGCAGCCAAGAACAGGGAAATGAAAAACTGTTTTTT. It is translated as CASSQEQGNEKLFF.

V gene TRBV10-3 combines with J gene TRBJ2-7, with D unclear. Trimming pared 0 bases from V and 2 bases from J, leaving 17 bases between. This CDR3 has 17 residues. Germline V gene sequence: CDR1 ENHRY, CDR2 SYGVKD. The CDR3 sequence is CAISESIYSTTTYEQYF. The CDR3, as DNA: TGTGCCATCAGTGAGTCAATCTACTCAACCACGACCTACGAGCAGTACTTC.

V gene TRBV7-2 combines with J gene TRBJ1-5; D is perhaps TRBD1 (5 bases). Between the trimmed V and J ends, which lost 1 base and 5 bases, there was a span of 15 bases. There are 16 residues in the CDR3. Germline CDR1 reads SGHTA; CDR2 reads FQGNSA. CDR3 region: CASSLVRGRLDQPQHF. The CDR3 DNA is TGTGCCAGCAGCTTAGTGCGGGGGAGGTTAGATCAGCCCCAGCATTTT.

The rearrangement links TRBV12-5 to TRBJ1-5; 7 bases match TRBD1. Looked up from germline, CDR1 is LGHNT and CDR2 is FRNRAP. CDR3 length: 14 amino acids. Trimming at V came to 3 bases and at J to 2 bases, leaving 1 base not matched to a gene. The CDR3 reads CASGFTGGNQPQHF. Written as DNA, the CDR3 is TGTGCTAGTGGTTTTACAGGGGGCAATCAGCCCCAGCATTTT.

The chain recombines TRBV27 with TRBJ1-2, with 9 bases aligning to TRBD1. Germline CDR1 reads MNHEY; CDR2 reads SMNVEV (reference sequence). The trim removed 2 bases at V and 5 bases at J, leaving 6 bases unmatched. The CDR3 is made up of 15 amino acids. The CDR3 spells CASSLTGGAGYGYTF. CDR3 coding DNA: TGTGCCAGCAGTTTAACAGGGGGCGCGGGGTATGGCTACACCTTC.

This chain uses TRBV11-2 with TRBJ1-6; TRBD1 aligns across 7 bases. Germline CDR1 and CDR2: SGHAT and FQNNGV. The CDR3 runs 16 residues. Trimming removed 5 bases from V and 10 bases from J; junction bases left unmatched: 14. The CDR3 DNA reads as TGTGCCAGCAGCCCACCCCGGGACAGTAAGGGATCACCCCTCCACTTT. Translating gives CASSPPRDSKGSPLHF.

V is TRBV5-1 and J is TRBJ2-1; 11 bases are a match to TRBD2. In germline, CDR1 is SGHRS, CDR2 YFSETQ. Trimming took 4 bases from V and 2 from J; bases not matched to a gene: 17. CDR3 length equals 20 residues. The CDR3 sequence is CASSPDLAGGRAKAYNEQFF. The CDR3, as DNA: TGCGCCAGCAGCCCTGATCTAGCGGGAGGACGCGCGAAGGCCTACAATGAGCAGTTCTTC.